This TCR beta chain was sequenced for a study of T cell changes during pregnancy in multiple sclerosis. The assay was immunoSEQ multiplex PCR, and TCRdb's table has in-frame clones only and misses some. The sample lists 95,000 to 110,000 clones, approximately 90% seen once, with around 0.92% in the top ten. Germline V lookup: CDR1 LNHNV, CDR2 YYDKDF (reference sequence). The length of the CDR3 is 19 residues. V dropped 1 base and J dropped 0; count of bases not matched to a gene: 8. This TCR was sampled from a female donor with multiple sclerosis, enrolled in a pregnancy study. The material was peripheral blood, obtained after pregnancy. The chain uses TRBV15 and TRBJ2-6; 8 nucleotides line up with TRBD2. CDR3 in amino acids: CATSRAGTSILSGANVLTF. CDR3 sequence (DNA): TGTGCCACCAGCAGAGCGGGGACTAGTATCCTCTCTGGGGCCAACGTCCTGACTTTC.